This T cell receptor beta chain was identified in a study of T cells after yellow fever vaccination. Germline CDR1 and CDR2: MNHEY and SVGEGT. This CDR3 is 12 amino acids long. Trimming removed 8 bases from V and 9 bases from J, with 11 bases in between. This clonotype was counted a few times. A single record per CDR3 protein comes from TCRdb applying MiXCR to the 5' RACE reads. The sample lists fewer than 350,000 distinct CDR3 sequences, 8.5% to 9% occurring once. V is TRBV6-2 or TRBV6-3 and J is TRBJ1-6; D gene unclear. The sample was PBMCs, taken on the day of the first yellow fever vaccination. The receptor was derived from a man younger than 35 who received the YFV17D yellow fever vaccine. This CDR3 is CASHGVGSPLHF. CDR3 coding DNA: TGTGCCAGCCACGGAGTAGGTTCACCCCTCCACTTT.